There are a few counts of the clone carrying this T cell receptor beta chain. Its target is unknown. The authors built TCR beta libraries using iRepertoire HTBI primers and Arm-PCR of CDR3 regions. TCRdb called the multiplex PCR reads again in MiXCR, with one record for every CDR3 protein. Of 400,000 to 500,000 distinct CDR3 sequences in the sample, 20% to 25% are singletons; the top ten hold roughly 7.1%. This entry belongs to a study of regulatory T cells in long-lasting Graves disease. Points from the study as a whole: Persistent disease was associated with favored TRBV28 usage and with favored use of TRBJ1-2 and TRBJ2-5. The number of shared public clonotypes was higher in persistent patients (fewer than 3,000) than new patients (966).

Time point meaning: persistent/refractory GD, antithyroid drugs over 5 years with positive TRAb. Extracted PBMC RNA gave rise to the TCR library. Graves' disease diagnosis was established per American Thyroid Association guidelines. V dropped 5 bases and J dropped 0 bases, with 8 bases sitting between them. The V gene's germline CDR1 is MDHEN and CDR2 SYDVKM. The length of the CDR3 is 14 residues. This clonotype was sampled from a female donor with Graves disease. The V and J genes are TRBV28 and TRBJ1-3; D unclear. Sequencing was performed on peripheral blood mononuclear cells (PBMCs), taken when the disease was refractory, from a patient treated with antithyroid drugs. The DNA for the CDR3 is TGTGCCAGCAGTCCCACTTTCTCTGGAAACACCATATATTTT. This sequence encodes CASSPTFSGNTIYF.